These 23 T cell receptor beta chains were all obtained from the same sample, sequenced in a study of shared clonotypes between healthy human individuals. TCRdb's copy holds only in-frame clones and misses some; the assay was immunoSEQ multiplex PCR. The data hold about 2 million clones, with 95% observed a single time. The specimen sequenced was naive CD4+ T cells sorted from blood. Noted subset: CD45RA+ positively selected. Receptor source: a man aged 18-30 years in good health.

V gene TRBV12-2 combines with J gene TRBJ1-1. TRBV12-2 is annotated as a pseudogene. The CDR3 extends over 14 amino acids. The CDR3: CASRLIPVGTEAFF. The DNA of the CDR3 is TGTGCAAGTCGCTTAATCCCGGTGGGGACTGAAGCTTTCTTT.

The genes are TRBV28 and TRBJ1-4; possibly TRBD1 for D (6 bases). CDR1 is MDHEN and CDR2 is SYDVKM in the germline V gene. The CDR3 spans 15 residues. Trimming cost V 4 bases and J 4 bases, with 13 bases left between them. In DNA form, the CDR3 reads TGTGCCAGCAGTTCCGAAATCAGGGGTAATGAAAAACTGTTTTTT. As protein: CASSSEIRGNEKLFF.

This chain uses TRBV28 with TRBJ2-3, with 8 positions matching TRBD1. Germline trimming cut 7 bases from V and 0 bases from J; bases unmatched to any gene: 9. Germline loops: CDR1 MDHEN, CDR2 SYDVKM. The CDR3 contains 16 residues. CDR3: CASNPPGDRSTDTQYF. In DNA form, the CDR3 reads TGTGCCAGCAATCCGCCCGGGGACAGGAGCACAGATACGCAGTATTTT. Combining the CDR3 with reference TRBV28 and TRBJ2-3 gives the whole variable domain DVKVTQSSRYLVKRTGEKVFLECVQDMDHENMFWYRQDPGLGLRLIYFSYDVKMKEKGDIPEGYSVSREKKERFSLILESASTNQTSMYLCASNPPGDRSTDTQYFGPGTRLTVL.

The rearrangement uses TRBV6-6 and TRBJ2-1; D may match TRBD1 or TRBD2 (5 bases each). Germline loops: CDR1 MNHNY, CDR2 SVGAGI (reference sequence). The CDR3 is made up of 14 amino acids. The V and J ends lost 7 bases and 10 bases respectively, with 20 bases between them. The CDR3 bases are TGTGCCAGCACCTTTATCAGCGGTCGGGGCGAGCAGTTCTTC. It codes for CASTFISGRGEQFF.

In this sample, this clone turned up once. The V and J genes are TRBV28 and TRBJ2-7; 10 bases match TRBD1. The CDR3 contains 15 residues. The germline CDR1 and CDR2 sequences are MDHEN and SYDVKM. Losses at the gene ends were 5 bases for V and 4 bases for J; bases not matched to a gene: 8. This CDR3 is CASSPGQGGFYEQYF. The CDR3 bases are TGTGCCAGCAGTCCAGGACAGGGGGGCTTTTACGAGCAGTACTTC.

The chain is built from TRBV29-1 and TRBJ2-1, with D unresolved. The V end was cut by 4 bases, the J end by 6 bases, with 13 bases between. From germline, CDR1 is SQVTM and CDR2 ANQGSEA. This CDR3 has 13 amino acids. The CDR3 spells CSVAIASPNEQFF. The CDR3 DNA follows: TGCAGCGTTGCGATAGCCTCCCCCAATGAGCAGTTCTTC.

The gene calls are TRBV16 and TRBJ2-1; possibly TRBD2 for D (5 bases). Germline loops: CDR1 KGHSY, CDR2 FQNENV. The CDR3 covers 15 residues. V shed 0 bases and J shed 0 bases, with 6 bases lying between them. CDR3 bases: TGTGCCAGCAGCCAATCGGGGAGCTCCTACAATGAGCAGTTCTTC. Translated, it gives CASSQSGSSYNEQFF. The full variable domain, with the rest looked up from reference TRBV16 and TRBJ2-1, is GEEVAQTPKHLVRGEGQKAKLYCAPIKGHSYVFWYQQVLKNEFKFLISFQNENVFDETGMPKERFSAKCLPNSPCSLEIQATKLEDSAVYFCASSQSGSSYNEQFFGPGTRLTVL.

The J gene is TRBJ2-5, the V gene TRBV6-6; TRBD2 might be the D (6 bases). Germline lookup yields CDR1 MNHNY and CDR2 SVGAGI (reference sequence). This CDR3 is built from 15 residues. Trimming removed 2 bases at V and 2 bases at J, with 12 bases between. The chain's CDR3 is CASSYGGEPQETQYF. The CDR3 DNA follows: TGTGCCAGCAGTTACGGCGGGGAGCCACAAGAGACCCAGTACTTC.

This sequence joins TRBV9 and TRBJ2-1, with D perhaps matching TRBD1 or TRBD2 (6 bases each). This CDR3 comprises 12 residues. Trimming removed 8 bases from V and 9 bases from J, with 15 bases in between. Germline CDR1 is SGDLS and CDR2 is YYNGEE. CDR3 sequence (DNA): TGTGCCAGTAGGGGGGACACCGCTGAGCAGTTCTTC. Amino acid sequence: CASRGDTAEQFF.

This clone was recorded only once. The chain carries TRBV7-9 and TRBJ2-3; TRBD1 matches 8 bases. The V and J ends lost 3 bases and 0 bases, in that order; junction bases with no gene match: 5. Germline V gene lookup returns CDR1 SEHNR and CDR2 FQNEAQ (reference sequence). This CDR3 is 16 amino acids long. The CDR3, as DNA: TGTGCCAGCAGCTTGGGGGACAGGATTAGCACAGATACGCAGTATTTT. Translated: CASSLGDRISTDTQYF.

This clone appeared once. V usage is TRBV29-1 and J usage is TRBJ2-2, with a weak D call TRBD2 (6 bases). Germline CDR1 and CDR2: SQVTM and ANQGSEA. Trimming cost V 7 bases and J 4 bases, with 25 bases left between them. The CDR3 covers 17 residues. The CDR3 spells CSGLGRSKGGITGELFF. DNA for the CDR3: TGCAGCGGACTGGGGCGGAGTAAAGGCGGGATCACCGGGGAGCTGTTTTTT.

On this clone itself: Other DNA sequences in this specimen translate into the identical CDR3. This chain links TRBV2 with TRBJ2-5; 8 nucleotides align to TRBD1. V shed 2 bases, J shed 5 bases, and the junction held 4 bases outside the gene matches. The CDR3 covers 14 residues. CDR1 SNHLY and CDR2 FYNNEI come from the germline V gene. CDR3 DNA: TGTGCCAGCAGTGAAACCAGGGGGCAGGAGACCCAGTACTTC. This codes for CASSETRGQETQYF.

This chain joins TRBV28 and TRBJ2-1; TRBD2 is a possible D gene (6 bases). V gave up 3 bases and J gave up 6 bases, with 6 bases separating them. The germline V gene has CDR1 MDHEN and CDR2 SYDVKM. CDR3 length equals 12 residues. CDR3 sequence: CASSLGLNEQFF. The CDR3 DNA reads TGTGCCAGCAGTTTGGGACTCAATGAGCAGTTCTTC.

This clone appeared a single time. The same CDR3 is also encoded by other DNA sequences in this sample. The V gene is TRBV5-4, the J gene TRBJ1-5; D gene unclear. The CDR3 sequence is 12 residues long. Trimming removed 0 bases at V and 6 bases at J, with 4 bases between. The germline V gene encodes CDR1 SGHNT and CDR2 YYREEE (reference sequence). CDR3 region: CASSLDGQPQHF. CDR3 in DNA: TGTGCCAGCAGCTTGGACGGTCAGCCCCAGCATTTT. The entire variable domain, with the rest obtained from reference TRBV5-4 and TRBJ1-5, is as follows: ETGVTQSPTHLIKTRGQQVTLRCSSQSGHNTVSWYQQALGQGPQFIFQYYREEENGRGNFPPRFSGLQFPNYSSELNVNALELDDSALYLCASSLDGQPQHFGDGTRLSIL.

Remarks on this clone: A read error may account for a junction end that differs from germline. The chain has TRBV15 and TRBJ2-4; D gene uncertain. The CDR3 contains 12 residues. Looked up from germline, CDR1 is LNHNV and CDR2 is YYDKDF (reference sequence). Here the CDR3 reads CATSRDAGIQYF. As DNA, the CDR3 is TGTGCCACCAGCCGAGACGCCGGCATTCAGTACTTC.

The genes are TRBV7-9 and TRBJ2-7; D is unresolved. Germline values: CDR1 SEHNR, CDR2 FQNEAQ (reference sequence). The CDR3 extends over 13 amino acids. V gave up 7 bases and J gave up 1 base, with 11 bases separating them. The CDR3 loop reads CASIAAASYEQYF. As DNA, the CDR3 is TGTGCCAGCATCGCGGCGGCTTCCTACGAGCAGTACTTC.

The chain has TRBV6-1 and TRBJ1-4; D is unresolved. Per germline, CDR1 MNHNS and CDR2 SASEGT. V dropped 6 bases and J dropped 10 bases, with 18 bases sitting between them. The CDR3 has 14 amino acids. The CDR3 sequence: CASRTALKGGKLFF. The CDR3, as DNA: TGTGCCAGCAGAACGGCTTTGAAGGGAGGAAAACTGTTTTTT.

J is TRBJ2-7 and V is TRBV6-6, with 8 bases matching TRBD1. Trimming cost V 4 bases and J 7 bases; bases outside gene matches: 6. CDR3 size: 13 residues. The germline V gene has CDR1 MNHNY and CDR2 SVGAGI (reference sequence). The CDR3 bases are TGTGCCAGCAGTTCGACAGGGGCGGGGGAGCAGTACTTC. Protein: CASSSTGAGEQYF.

This sequence joins TRBV29-1 and TRBJ1-4; D uncertain. Germline V gene data show CDR1 as SQVTM and CDR2 as ANQGSEA. Between the trimmed V and J ends, which lost 4 bases and 5 bases, there was a span of 8 bases. The CDR3 loop spans 12 amino acids. CDR3 DNA: TGCAGCGTTGGACGGGGAAATGAAAAACTGTTTTTT. This sequence encodes CSVGRGNEKLFF.

The chain uses TRBV11-3 and TRBJ2-7, with D possibly being TRBD1 or TRBD2 (6 bases each). V lost 0 bases and J lost 1, with 16 bases in between. The CDR3 totals 17 residues. CDR1 and CDR2 from the germline V gene are SGHNT and YENEEA. In DNA, the CDR3 is TGTGCCAGCAGCTTAGAGACCGGGGGCTCGGGGTCCTACGAGCAGTACTTC. This gives the protein CASSLETGGSGSYEQYF.

The V call is TRBV10-3, the J call TRBJ2-7, with 7 bases fitting TRBD2. Trimming removed 3 bases from V and 1 base from J; junction bases left unmatched: 9. This CDR3 contains 16 residues. Per germline, CDR1 ENHRY and CDR2 SYGVKD. The CDR3 loop reads CAISDFGGGRSYEQYF. DNA of the CDR3: TGTGCCATCAGTGACTTTGGGGGGGGTCGATCCTACGAGCAGTACTTC.

The V gene is TRBV9, the J gene TRBJ1-3, with no clear D. Germline CDR1 and CDR2: SGDLS and YYNGEE. The V and J ends lost 4 bases and 4 bases respectively, with 15 bases between them. The CDR3 runs to 15 residues. The DNA of the CDR3 is TGTGCCAGCAGCCCCCGATGGGGAGCAGGAAACACCATATATTTT. It translates to CASSPRWGAGNTIYF. Together with reference TRBV9 and TRBJ1-3, the CDR3 gives the full variable domain: DSGVTQTPKHLITATGQRVTLRCSPRSGDLSVYWYQQSLDQGLQFLIQYYNGEERAKGNILERFSAQQFPDLHSELNLSSLELGDSALYFCASSPRWGAGNTIYFGEGSWLTVV.

CDR3 loop: CASSSGGAANEKLFF. The DNA of the CDR3 is TGTGCCAGTAGTTCAGGGGGCGCCGCTAATGAAAAACTGTTTTTT. The chain links TRBV19 to TRBJ1-4; TRBD1 matches at 8 bases. Per germline, CDR1 LNHDA and CDR2 SQIVND (reference sequence). V trimming: 5 bases; J trimming: 3 bases; junction bases outside the gene matches: 5. The CDR3 has 15 residues.